This TCR beta chain was captured in a study of metastatic and nonmetastatic thyroid tumors. Study-wide context: Repertoire data that came from the blood and tumor or nodule tissue of malignant and benign thyroid patients were compared.

Patients underwent thyroid surgery, and none had received any treatment before it. TCRdb re-processed the PCR reads through MiXCR. The data show 13,000 or so clones, with more than 20% seen just once and 50% to 60% held by the top ten. This sequence originates from a male donor with papillary thyroid cancer or a benign thyroid nodule (not recorded which). Some clones in this sample may be carry-over from other donors' samples. Sequencing was done on a sample of blood.

CDR3 bases: TGCAGTGCGCAAGACGGGGCGGGAGGTGGTACAGATACGCAGTATTTT. Protein sequence: CSAQDGAGGGTDTQYF. V is TRBV20-1 and J is TRBJ2-3; 8 nucleotides line up with TRBD2. Unmatched junction bases numbered 14, after V lost 6 bases and J lost 3 bases. CDR1 and CDR2 (germline): DFQATT, SNEGSKA (reference sequence). CDR3 length: 16 residues.